This is a list of T cell receptor beta chains from one sample in a study of PD-L1 blockade in urothelial cancer. Profiled with immunoSEQ multiplex PCR; TCRdb holds only in-frame clones, not every one. The table shows roughly 36,000 clones, with around 88% occurring only once. The specimen comprised PBMCs, sampled around atezolizumab (anti-PD-L1) treatment. The receptors were gathered from a man between 60 and 75 years old with urothelial cancer. Both conserved end residues are part of each CDR3. A D gene is named only where the DNA matches it firmly. For some rows the clone size is stated as once, few or many, or as a class when expanded; others skip it.

>TRBJ1-1|TRBD1|-|TRBV19
CASSRGQGATEAFF
TGTGCCAGTAGTAGGGGACAGGGGGCCACTGAAGCTTTCTTT
>TRBJ1-4|-|-|TRBV29-1
CSVAHRVGGEKLFF
TGCAGCGTTGCCCACAGGGTAGGCGGTGAAAAACTGTTTTTT
>TRBJ1-4|TRBD1|-|TRBV5-1
CASSFQGETLREKLFF
TGCGCCAGCAGCTTTCAGGGGGAGACTTTGCGCGAAAAACTGTTTTTT
>TRBJ2-1|TRBD2|-|TRBV7-7
CASSLGAGGGNEQFF
TGTGCTAGCAGCTTAGGGGCGGGAGGAGGGAATGAGCAGTTCTTC
>TRBJ1-5|TRBD1|-|TRBV28
CASNTGQGNQPQHF
TGTGCCAGCAACACGGGACAGGGCAATCAGCCCCAGCATTTT
>TRBJ2-3|TRBD1|-|TRBV7-3
CASSLKGQGRDTQYF
TGTGCCAGCAGCTTAAAGGGACAGGGAAGGGATACGCAGTATTTT
>TRBJ1-5|-|-|TRBV28
CASSFAGGGRQPQHF
TGTGCCAGCAGTTTTGCCGGCGGGGGACGTCAGCCCCAGCATTTT
>TRBJ2-7|TRBD2|-|TRBV19
CASSIAPGLAGFADEQYF
TGTGCCAGTAGTATAGCCCCGGGACTAGCGGGATTTGCGGACGAGCAGTACTTC
>TRBJ1-1|-|few|TRBV11-2
CASSPPGANPEAFF
TGTGCCAGCAGCCCCCCTGGGGCGAATCCTGAAGCTTTCTTT
>TRBJ1-5|TRBD1|-|TRBV28
CASSLYGTGGLGSNQPQHF
TGTGCCAGCAGTTTATATGGGACAGGGGGCTTGGGAAGCAATCAGCCCCAGCATTTT
>TRBJ2-2|TRBD2|-|TRBV5-1
CASSLGGGAAANTGELFF
TGCGCCAGCAGCTTGGGCGGGGGGGCCGCCGCGAACACCGGGGAGCTGTTTTTT
>TRBJ1-1|TRBD1|-|TRBV6-1
CASSESGGRGYSEAFF
TGTGCCAGCAGTGAATCAGGGGGACGGGGATACTCTGAAGCTTTCTTT
>TRBJ2-7|-|-|TRBV28
CASSPSPRGSEQYF
TGTGCCAGCAGTCCATCCCCCCGAGGATCGGAGCAGTACTTC